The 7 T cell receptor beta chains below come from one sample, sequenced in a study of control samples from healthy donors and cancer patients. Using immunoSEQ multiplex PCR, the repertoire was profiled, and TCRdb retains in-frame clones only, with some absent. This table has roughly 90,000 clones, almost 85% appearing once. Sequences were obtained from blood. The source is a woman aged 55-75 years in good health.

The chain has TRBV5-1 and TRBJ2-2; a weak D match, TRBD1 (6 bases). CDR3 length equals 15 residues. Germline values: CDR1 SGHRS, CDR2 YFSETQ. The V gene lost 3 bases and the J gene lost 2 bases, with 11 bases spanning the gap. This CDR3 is CASSWLGQNTGELFF. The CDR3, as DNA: TGCGCCAGCAGCTGGTTGGGACAAAACACCGGGGAGCTGTTTTTT.

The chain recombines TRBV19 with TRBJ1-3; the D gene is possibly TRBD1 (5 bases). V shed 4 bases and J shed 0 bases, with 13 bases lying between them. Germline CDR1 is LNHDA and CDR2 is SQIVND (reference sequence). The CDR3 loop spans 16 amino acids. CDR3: CASSTPPGGSGNTIYF. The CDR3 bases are TGTGCCAGTAGTACTCCCCCCGGGGGCTCTGGAAACACCATATATTTT.

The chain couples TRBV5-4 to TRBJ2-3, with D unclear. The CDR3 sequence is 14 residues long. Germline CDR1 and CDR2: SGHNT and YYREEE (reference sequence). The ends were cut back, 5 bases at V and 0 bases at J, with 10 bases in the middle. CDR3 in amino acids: CASSSFSSTDTQYF. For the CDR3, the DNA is TGTGCCAGCAGTTCTTTCTCTAGCACAGATACGCAGTATTTT.

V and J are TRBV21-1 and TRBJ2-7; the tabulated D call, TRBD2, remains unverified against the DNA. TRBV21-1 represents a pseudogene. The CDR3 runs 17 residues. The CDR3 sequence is CASSKDLERGGKDEQYF. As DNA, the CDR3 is TGTGCCAGCAGCAAAGACCTGGAGCGGGGGGGGAAGGACGAGCAGTACTTC.

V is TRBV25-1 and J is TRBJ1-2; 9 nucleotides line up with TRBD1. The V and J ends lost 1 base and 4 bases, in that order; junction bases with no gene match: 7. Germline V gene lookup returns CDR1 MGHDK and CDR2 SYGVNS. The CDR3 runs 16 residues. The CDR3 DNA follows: TGTGCCAGCAGTGAATCGGGAGGGGACAGGGCCTATGGCTACACCTTC. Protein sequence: CASSESGGDRAYGYTF.

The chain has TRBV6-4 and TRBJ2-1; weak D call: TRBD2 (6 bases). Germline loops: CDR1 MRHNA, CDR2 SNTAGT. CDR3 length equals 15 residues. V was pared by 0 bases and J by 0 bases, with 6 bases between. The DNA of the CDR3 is TGTGCCAGCAGTGACTCCGGGAGCTCCTACAATGAGCAGTTCTTC. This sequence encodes CASSDSGSSYNEQFF.

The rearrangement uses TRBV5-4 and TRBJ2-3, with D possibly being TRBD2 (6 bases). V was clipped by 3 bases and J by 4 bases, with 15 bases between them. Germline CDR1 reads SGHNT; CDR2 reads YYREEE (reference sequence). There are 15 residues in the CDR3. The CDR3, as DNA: TGTGCCAGCAGCTCCCGGGACTTACTATCAGATACGCAGTATTTT. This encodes CASSSRDLLSDTQYF.